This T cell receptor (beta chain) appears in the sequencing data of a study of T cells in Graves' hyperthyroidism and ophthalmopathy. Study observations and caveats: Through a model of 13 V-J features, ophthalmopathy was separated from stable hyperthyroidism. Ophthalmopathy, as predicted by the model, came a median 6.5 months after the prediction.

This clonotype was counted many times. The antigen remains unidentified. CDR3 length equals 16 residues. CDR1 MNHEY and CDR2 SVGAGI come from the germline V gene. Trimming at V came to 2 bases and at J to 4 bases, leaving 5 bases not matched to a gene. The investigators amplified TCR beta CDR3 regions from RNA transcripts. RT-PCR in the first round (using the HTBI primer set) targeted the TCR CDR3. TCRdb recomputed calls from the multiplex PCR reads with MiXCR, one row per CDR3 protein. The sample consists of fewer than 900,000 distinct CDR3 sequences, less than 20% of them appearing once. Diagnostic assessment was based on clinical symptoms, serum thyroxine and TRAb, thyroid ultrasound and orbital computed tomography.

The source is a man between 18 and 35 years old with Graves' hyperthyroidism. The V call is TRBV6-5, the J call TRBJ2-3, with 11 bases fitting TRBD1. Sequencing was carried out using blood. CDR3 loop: CASSYRTGGRADTQYF. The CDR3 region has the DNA TGTGCCAGCAGTTACAGGACAGGGGGCAGGGCAGATACGCAGTATTTT.